Listed below are T cell receptor beta chains from one sample, sequenced in a study of T cell repertoires in cytomegalovirus infection. These receptors have no identified antigens. TCRdb reprocessed the reads via MiXCR and lists one record per CDR3 protein. The data show about 770,000 distinct CDR3 sequences, 25% to 35% seen once. This specimen consisted of cultured CD8+ T cells from PBMCs, obtained from culture after CMV antigen stimulation. The receptors were gathered from a human donor in good health (CMV status not recorded). Some clones in this sample may be carry-over from other donors' samples. Both conserved end residues are part of each CDR3. Fields, in order: CDR3 DNA, CDR3 protein, J gene, D gene, V gene, CDR3 length, clone size. A D gene is named only where the DNA matches it firmly. The size entry is marked missing in some rows and otherwise reads once, few, many or a size class.

DNA: TGTGCCAGCAGCTTAAGGGACAGGGCCTTCCAAGAGACCCAGTACTTC
CDR3: CASSLRDRAFQETQYF
J: TRBJ2-5
D: TRBD1
V: TRBV7-6
length: 16
size: many

DNA: TGTGCCAGCAGTTACCCGTCCCCAACGTCCGGGACGTACAATGAGCAGTTCTTC
CDR3: CASSYPSPTSGTYNEQFF
J: TRBJ2-1
D: NA
V: TRBV6-2/TRBV6-3
length: 18
size: few

DNA: TGTGCCAGCGCCCTGGCTGGACAGGGGGTCAATGAGCAGTTCTTC
CDR3: CASALAGQGVNEQFF
J: TRBJ2-1
D: TRBD1
V: TRBV5-5
length: 15
size: few

DNA: TGTGCCACCGATCCTAGACAGGGGTTGGTCACAGATACGCAGTATTTT
CDR3: CATDPRQGLVTDTQYF
J: TRBJ2-3
D: TRBD1
V: TRBV19
length: 16
size: few

DNA: TGCGCCAGCAGCCAAGATGAGGGCAGGGGGCGCGCGGACACCGGGGAGCTGTTTTTT
CDR3: CASSQDEGRGRADTGELFF
J: TRBJ2-2
D: TRBD1
V: TRBV4-3
length: 19
size: few

DNA: TGTGCCAGCAGGCCTCAGAACAATGAGCAGTTCTTC
CDR3: CASRPQNNEQFF
J: TRBJ2-1
D: NA
V: TRBV7-6
length: 12
size: many

DNA: TGTGCCAGCACCCCTAGGGGACTAGCGGGGTTTGCCCAGTACTTC
CDR3: CASTPRGLAGFAQYF
J: TRBJ2-5
D: TRBD2
V: TRBV11-2
length: 15
size: NA

DNA: TGTGCCAGCAGCGGGAGGACTCGGGAGAACCCCCGTTCCATCTATGGCTACACCTTC
CDR3: CASSGRTRENPRSIYGYTF
J: TRBJ1-2
D: NA
V: TRBV9
length: 19
size: NA

DNA: TGTGCCAGCAGCCAACTAGCGGGGGCCCGCTACAATGAGCAGTTCTTC
CDR3: CASSQLAGARYNEQFF
J: TRBJ2-1
D: TRBD2
V: TRBV7-9
length: 16
size: NA

DNA: TGTGCCAGTGATGATTTGGAGTGGAGCACTGAAGCTTTCTTT
CDR3: CASDDLEWSTEAFF
J: TRBJ1-1
D: NA
V: TRBV19
length: 14
size: NA

DNA: TGCAGTGCTAGAGCCCTTATCACAGGGTCTCAGCACACCTTC
CDR3: CSARALITGSQHTF
J: TRBJ1-2
D: NA
V: TRBV20-1
length: 14
size: few

DNA: TGCGCCAGCACCCCAGGGCCCATGGGCACAGATACGCAGTATTTT
CDR3: CASTPGPMGTDTQYF
J: TRBJ2-3
D: NA
V: TRBV4-1
length: 15
size: few

DNA: TGTGCCAGCAGTTTATATGGCAGTACGAACACTGAAGCTTTCTTT
CDR3: CASSLYGSTNTEAFF
J: TRBJ1-1
D: NA
V: TRBV12-3/TRBV12-4
length: 15
size: NA

DNA: TGTGCCAGCTCCAAGCCGGGACTAGGCACAGATTCGCAGTATTTT
CDR3: CASSKPGLGTDSQYF
J: TRBJ2-3
D: TRBD2
V: TRBV7-8
length: 15
size: NA

DNA: TGTGCCAGCGGAAATACAGCGGGAAAGGCCAAGGCGCAGTATTTT
CDR3: CASGNTAGKAKAQYF
J: TRBJ2-3
D: TRBD2
V: TRBV7-3
length: 15
size: few

DNA: TGCAGCGTTGAGGTATCTTCAGATACGCAGTATTTT
CDR3: CSVEVSSDTQYF
J: TRBJ2-3
D: NA
V: TRBV29-1
length: 12
size: NA

DNA: TGTGCCAGCAGTTTATCGACAGGGGACATCTTAAACACAGATACGCAGTATTTT
CDR3: CASSLSTGDILNTDTQYF
J: TRBJ2-3
D: TRBD1
V: TRBV27
length: 18
size: NA

DNA: TGTGCCAGCAGCCCCTCTAGCGGGGGGTCTCTCCCGTACGCCCCAGATACGCAGTATTTT
CDR3: CASSPSSGGSLPYAPDTQYF
J: TRBJ2-3
D: TRBD2
V: TRBV7-4
length: 20
size: NA

DNA: TGTGCCAGCAGCCGACCGGGACAGGGGTTTATGCACAATGAGCAGTTCTTC
CDR3: CASSRPGQGFMHNEQFF
J: TRBJ2-1
D: TRBD1
V: TRBV7-9
length: 17
size: NA

DNA: TGTGCCAGCTCGAAGGGACAGGGATTCTATGGCTACACCTTC
CDR3: CASSKGQGFYGYTF
J: TRBJ1-2
D: TRBD1
V: TRBV6-1
length: 14
size: NA

DNA: TGTGCCAGCAGTTCCACCAGACTAGCGGCTCTCAGGGATACGCAGTATTTT
CDR3: CASSSTRLAALRDTQYF
J: TRBJ2-3
D: TRBD2
V: TRBV27
length: 17
size: few

DNA: TGTGCCAGCAGGGGCGGCAGGCGGAGTGAAAAACTGTTTTTT
CDR3: CASRGGRRSEKLFF
J: TRBJ1-4
D: NA
V: TRBV12-3/TRBV12-4
length: 14
size: few

DNA: TGTGCCAGCAGCGGACAGGGGGCCGGCGGGGAGCTGTTTTTT
CDR3: CASSGQGAGGELFF
J: TRBJ2-2
D: TRBD1
V: TRBV12-3/TRBV12-4
length: 14
size: few

DNA: TGCGCCAGCAGCCAAGTTCGAGGCAATGAGCAGTTCTTC
CDR3: CASSQVRGNEQFF
J: TRBJ2-1
D: NA
V: TRBV4-3
length: 13
size: NA

DNA: TGTGCCAGCAGCCTTCTCACCACTAGCGGGGGGTCCACAGATACGCAGTATTTT
CDR3: CASSLLTTSGGSTDTQYF
J: TRBJ2-3
D: TRBD2
V: TRBV4-2
length: 18
size: NA

DNA: TGTGCCAGCAGCCACATAGCATCGGGGAATGAGCAGTTCTTC
CDR3: CASSHIASGNEQFF
J: TRBJ2-1
D: NA
V: TRBV6-1
length: 14
size: few

DNA: TGTGCCAGCAGTTTCATGGACGGCGACACTGAAGCTTTCTTT
CDR3: CASSFMDGDTEAFF
J: TRBJ1-1
D: NA
V: TRBV27
length: 14
size: few

DNA: TGCGCCAGCAGCCAAGCCGGGACCTTATACAATGAGCAGTTCTTC
CDR3: CASSQAGTLYNEQFF
J: TRBJ2-1
D: NA
V: TRBV4-1
length: 15
size: NA

DNA: TGTGCCAGCAGCCCCATGGTACGCGGGGGGAAGAGAAGTGGCTACACCTTC
CDR3: CASSPMVRGGKRSGYTF
J: TRBJ1-2
D: NA
V: TRBV7-3
length: 17
size: NA

DNA: TGTGCCAGGAAGAAGGGACAAAACCAAAATGAGCAGTTCTTC
CDR3: CARKKGQNQNEQFF
J: TRBJ2-1
D: NA
V: TRBV2
length: 14
size: NA

DNA: TGTGCCAGCAGTCAAGTCCCCGCGGGACAGGGGGTCGCCGGGTATGGCTACACCTTC
CDR3: CASSQVPAGQGVAGYGYTF
J: TRBJ1-2
D: TRBD1
V: TRBV6-5
length: 19
size: NA

DNA: TGTGCCAGCAGCTTATGGGACAACCTCGGCAATGAGCAGTTCTTC
CDR3: CASSLWDNLGNEQFF
J: TRBJ2-1
D: NA
V: TRBV7-2
length: 15
size: many

DNA: TGCGCCAGCAGCTTGCGGGGACAGGGCCTCACTAGCACAGATACGCAGTATTTT
CDR3: CASSLRGQGLTSTDTQYF
J: TRBJ2-3
D: TRBD1
V: TRBV5-1
length: 18
size: NA

DNA: TGTGCCAGCAGCCTCCCCGGGACTATTGTTATGCAGTATTTT
CDR3: CASSLPGTIVMQYF
J: TRBJ2-3
D: TRBD2
V: TRBV6-1
length: 14
size: NA

DNA: TGCGCCAGCAGCCTGGACCAGGTCACTACAGATACGCAGTATTTT
CDR3: CASSLDQVTTDTQYF
J: TRBJ2-3
D: NA
V: TRBV4-1
length: 15
size: few

DNA: TGTGCCAGCAGCACCAGGGCCACAGATACGCAGTATTTT
CDR3: CASSTRATDTQYF
J: TRBJ2-3
D: NA
V: TRBV5-4
length: 13
size: NA

DNA: TGTGCCAGCAGCCCACCCGAAGAGACGGGGGCTAGGTCTGGGGCCAACGTCCTGACTTTC
CDR3: CASSPPEETGARSGANVLTF
J: TRBJ2-6
D: NA
V: TRBV7-9
length: 20
size: NA